The 28 T cell receptor beta chains in this list originate from one sample, sequenced in a study of OX40 agonist ivuxolimab in advanced cancers. TCRdb keeps only in-frame clones here, not all; method: immunoSEQ multiplex PCR. The table records tens of thousands of clones, 80% to 95% of them present only once. The sequenced sample was CD4+ or CD8+ T cells sorted from blood, obtained in a trial of the OX40 agonist ivuxolimab. These receptors all come from an adult with an advanced solid tumor such as melanoma, head and neck, liver or kidney cancer.

The J gene is TRBJ1-5, the V gene TRBV6-6, with a possible D match to TRBD1 (5 bases). CDR1 is MNHNY and CDR2 is SVGAGI in the germline V gene (reference sequence). The V end was cut by 7 bases, the J end by 6 bases, with 10 bases between. The CDR3 totals 12 residues. CDR3 sequence: CASNLGVQPQHF. Here the CDR3 DNA reads TGTGCCAGCAACCTAGGGGTTCAGCCCCAGCATTTT.

CDR3 bases: TGTGCCACCAGGGGGACAGCCAACACTGAAGCTTTCTTT. As protein: CATRGTANTEAFF. The chain is built from TRBV19 and TRBJ1-1, with 7 nucleotides matching TRBD1. From germline, CDR1 is LNHDA and CDR2 SQIVND (reference sequence). Trimming at V came to 10 bases and at J to 2 bases, leaving 7 bases not matched to a gene. The CDR3 is made up of 13 amino acids.

This clone is a singleton in its sample. The chain uses TRBV6-6 and TRBJ1-5; TRBD1 matches at 7 bases. Germline-derived CDR1 and CDR2 are MNHNY and SVGAGI (reference sequence). CDR3 length equals 13 residues. The V gene end was trimmed by 6 bases and the J gene end by 6 bases; junction bases not matched to a gene: 5. DNA for the CDR3: TGTGCCAGCAGCAGACAGGGTGCTCAGCCCCAGCATTTT. Translating it yields CASSRQGAQPQHF.

The gene calls are TRBV7-3 and TRBJ1-6; D is possibly TRBD1 (5 bases). The CDR3 has 15 amino acids. Trimming shortened V by 4 bases and J by 6 bases, and 13 bases separated the two germline ends. CDR1 is SGHTA and CDR2 is FQGTGA in the germline V gene. The CDR3 coding sequence is TGTGCCAGCAGCTCCGGGGCCGTTTTTAATTCACCCCTCCACTTT. Its protein product is CASSSGAVFNSPLHF.

The chain recombines TRBV11-3 with TRBJ2-2; D is unclear. V dropped 2 bases and J dropped 3 bases, with 7 bases sitting between them. Per germline, CDR1 SGHNT and CDR2 YENEEA. This CDR3 is 14 amino acids long. CDR3 DNA sequence: TGTGCCAGCAGCTTATCTGGCGACACCGGGGAGCTGTTTTTT. This translates into CASSLSGDTGELFF.

The J gene is TRBJ1-3, the V gene TRBV13, with D maybe TRBD1 (5 bases). Trimming took 3 bases from V and 4 from J, leaving 19 bases between them. This CDR3 contains 17 residues. Germline V CDR1 and CDR2: PRHDT, FYEKMQ (reference sequence). In DNA, the CDR3 is TGTGCCAGCAGCTTTCGAGGTCGGGGGGGAAGAGGAAACACCATATATTTT. The encoded protein is CASSFRGRGGRGNTIYF.

With regard to this clone: Other nucleotide sequences in the sample specify the same CDR3. The genes are TRBV7-6 and TRBJ1-5; possibly TRBD1 for D (5 bases). Trimming took 9 bases from V and 6 from J, leaving 15 bases between them. Germline CDR1 is SGHVS and CDR2 is FNYEAQ. The CDR3 covers 13 residues. CDR3 bases: TGTGCCAGTAGCGCGGTAGGGGTTCAGCCCCAGCATTTT. Encoded protein: CASSAVGVQPQHF.

V gene TRBV9 combines with J gene TRBJ1-5, with a possible D match to TRBD1 (5 bases). This CDR3 has 14 amino acids. V was cut by 3 bases and J by 7 bases, with 14 bases left in between. Germline V lookup: CDR1 SGDLS, CDR2 YYNGEE. The CDR3 DNA is TGTGCCAGCAGCGGGGGAGGGGTCGGCCAGCCCCAGCATTTT. As protein: CASSGGGVGQPQHF.

This clone was detected once. The V and J genes are TRBV7-3 and TRBJ1-2; 7 bases map to TRBD1. The CDR3 extends over 16 amino acids. From germline, CDR1 is SGHTA and CDR2 FQGTGA. The trim removed 5 bases at V and 8 bases at J, leaving 17 bases unmatched. CDR3 loop: CASSTTGTAGEEGYTF. Here the CDR3 DNA reads TGTGCCAGCAGCACAACCGGGACAGCGGGAGAGGAAGGCTACACCTTC.

The gene calls are TRBV5-6 and TRBJ1-6; D is unresolved. The germline CDR1 and CDR2 sequences are SGHDT and YYEEEE. The CDR3 length is 15 residues. Trimming took off 4 bases at V and 8 bases at J, with 16 bases between the two ends. The CDR3 sequence: CASSQLTPGDSPLHF. The CDR3 DNA sequence: TGTGCCAGCAGCCAGCTAACGCCGGGCGATTCACCCCTCCACTTT. The full variable domain, in which reference TRBV5-6 and TRBJ1-6 provide the parts outside the CDR3, is DAGVTQSPTHLIKTRGQQVTLRCSPKSGHDTVSWYQQALGQGPQFIFQYYEEEERQRGNFPDRFSGHQFPNYSSELNVNALLLGDSALYLCASSQLTPGDSPLHFGNGTRLTVT.

This chain connects TRBV19 to TRBJ2-2; TRBD2 agrees at 8 bases. Per the germline V gene, CDR1 is LNHDA and CDR2 is SQIVND (reference sequence). The CDR3 contains 16 residues. J lost 6 bases, V lost 3 bases, and 9 bases had no gene match. Here the CDR3 reads CASSIWNSGVSGELFF. CDR3 DNA sequence: TGTGCCAGTAGTATTTGGAATAGCGGGGTTTCCGGGGAGCTGTTTTTT.

The CDR3 region is CASSATTGDFSEQYF. The CDR3, as DNA: TGTGCCAGCAGTGCAACGACAGGGGACTTCTCGGAGCAGTACTTC. The chain joins TRBV25-1 to TRBJ2-7; 8 bases match TRBD1. The V and J ends lost 4 bases and 7 bases, in that order; junction bases with no gene match: 12. Per the germline V gene, CDR1 is MGHDK and CDR2 is SYGVNS. The length of the CDR3 is 15 residues.

The chain carries TRBV9 and TRBJ2-2; D ambiguous. CDR1 is SGDLS, CDR2 YYNGEE, per germline. Deletions cut 3 bases from V and 0 bases from J, with 9 bases between. The CDR3 runs 15 residues. The CDR3 is CASSGYISNTGELFF. The CDR3 DNA is TGTGCCAGCAGCGGGTACATCTCGAACACCGGGGAGCTGTTTTTT.

The chain joins TRBV25-1 to TRBJ1-2; 8 bases are a match to TRBD1. The CDR3 consists of 13 residues. Germline CDR1 is MGHDK and CDR2 is SYGVNS. V lost 9 bases, J lost 5 bases, and 8 bases stayed unmatched. CDR3 coding DNA: TGTGCCAGTACGACAGGACAGGGTTATGGCTACACCTTC. Protein sequence: CASTTGQGYGYTF.

The chain is built from TRBV10-2 and TRBJ2-5; 16 nucleotides line up with TRBD2. The CDR3 length is 18 residues. V gave up 6 bases and J gave up 2 bases; unmatched junction bases: 9. Germline loops: CDR1 WSHSY, CDR2 SAAADI. The CDR3 loop reads CASSGTSGGVVGQETQYF. In nucleotides, the CDR3 is TGCGCCAGCAGCGGGACTAGCGGGGGGGTAGTGGGGCAAGAGACCCAGTACTTC.

The chain carries TRBV6-6 and TRBJ2-1, with TRBD2 identical over 8 bases. The V segment lost 6 bases and the J segment 8 bases; nucleotides outside the gene matches: 12. The CDR3 is 15 amino acids. Germline V lookup: CDR1 MNHNY, CDR2 SVGAGI (reference sequence). The CDR3 nucleotides read TGTGCCAGCAGCTCCAGAATAGCGGGAAACTATGAGCAGTTCTTC. This gives the protein CASSSRIAGNYEQFF.

This chain uses TRBV7-6 with TRBJ2-5; D might be TRBD2 (6 bases). The CDR3 runs 14 residues. V was clipped by 1 base and J by 4 bases, with 10 bases between them. Germline V CDR1 and CDR2: SGHVS, FNYEAQ. The CDR3 reads CASSLGDGGETQYF. The CDR3 DNA is TGTGCCAGCAGCTTAGGGGACGGGGGAGAGACCCAGTACTTC.

V usage is TRBV5-1 and J usage is TRBJ1-2; D unclear. Trimming took 0 bases from V and 7 from J, leaving 7 bases between them. The CDR3 length is 12 residues. Germline V gene lookup returns CDR1 SGHRS and CDR2 YFSETQ. The CDR3 bases are TGCGCCAGCAGCTTGGGACCAGGTGGCTACACCTTC. Its protein is CASSLGPGGYTF.

The genes are TRBV14 and TRBJ1-1; D is uncertain. The V and J ends lost 1 base and 3 bases respectively, with 9 bases between them. Per germline, CDR1 SGHDN and CDR2 FVKESK. The CDR3 is made up of 14 amino acids. The CDR3 is CASSQGRSYTEAFF. The CDR3, as DNA: TGTGCCAGCAGCCAAGGGAGGTCGTACACTGAAGCTTTCTTT.

This clone came up once. The chain links TRBV6-5 to TRBJ1-3; D not resolved. The CDR3 runs 13 residues. V was trimmed by 8 bases and J by 2 bases, leaving 10 bases between them. The V gene's germline CDR1 is MNHEY and CDR2 SVGAGI. The CDR3 reads CASAAGAGNTIYF. The CDR3 DNA follows: TGTGCCAGCGCCGCGGGAGCTGGAAACACCATATATTTT.

The chain has TRBV7-9 and TRBJ2-6, with D unresolved. V was cut by 0 bases and J by 1 base, with 4 bases left in between. The CDR3 is 15 residues long. Germline CDR1 and CDR2: SEHNR and FQNEAQ (reference sequence). The CDR3 protein is CASSLASSGANVLTF. CDR3 nucleotides: TGTGCCAGCAGCTTAGCGAGTTCTGGGGCCAACGTCCTGACTTTC.

The DNA of the CDR3 is TGTGCCAGCAGTTACCAGGGGGCAGGTTATGGAAACACCATATATTTT. Its translation: CASSYQGAGYGNTIYF. The rearrangement uses TRBV6-5 and TRBJ1-3; 8 bases are shared with TRBD1. The CDR3 totals 16 residues. The V segment lost 2 bases and the J segment 3 bases; nucleotides outside the gene matches: 6. CDR1 MNHEY and CDR2 SVGAGI come from the germline V gene.

This chain uses TRBV6-1 with TRBJ2-7, with 11 bases identical to TRBD1. This CDR3 region has 14 residues. J was trimmed by 2 bases and V by 6 bases; bases with no gene match: 3. Germline assignment: CDR1 MNHNS and CDR2 SASEGT. For the CDR3, the DNA is TGTGCCAGCAGACAGGGACAGGGGGCCTACGAGCAGTACTTC. Translated: CASRQGQGAYEQYF.

The chain has TRBV5-1 and TRBJ2-2; 8 nucleotides line up with TRBD1. Germline CDR1 reads SGHRS; CDR2 reads YFSETQ. V trimming: 6 bases; J trimming: 4 bases; junction bases outside the gene matches: 8. CDR3 length equals 15 residues. CDR3 nucleotides: TGCGCCAGCACGAACGGACAGGGACTCACCGGGGAGCTGTTTTTT. Protein product: CASTNGQGLTGELFF. Together with reference TRBV5-1 and TRBJ2-2, the CDR3 gives the full variable domain: KAGVTQTPRYLIKTRGQQVTLSCSPISGHRSVSWYQQTPGQGLQFLFEYFSETQRNKGNFPGRFSGRQFSNSRSEMNVSTLELGDSALYLCASTNGQGLTGELFFGEGSRLTVL.

This rearrangement joins TRBV14 to TRBJ2-5; D gene unclear. The CDR3 is made up of 16 amino acids. V lost 1 base to trimming and J lost 2 bases, with 14 bases between them. The V gene's germline CDR1 is SGHDN and CDR2 FVKESK. Here the CDR3 DNA reads TGTGCCAGCAGCCAAGTAGCCTCAGTCTCTCAAGAGACCCAGTACTTC. It is translated as CASSQVASVSQETQYF.

This clone was found a few times. V gene TRBV4-2 combines with J gene TRBJ1-1; D is perhaps TRBD1 (5 bases). CDR3 length: 16 residues. Trimming took off 0 bases at V and 5 bases at J, with 16 bases between the two ends. The V gene's germline CDR1 is LGHNA and CDR2 YNFKEQ. CDR3 loop: CASSQEWKGVGTEAFF. The DNA for the CDR3 is TGTGCCAGCAGCCAAGAATGGAAAGGGGTAGGGACTGAAGCTTTCTTT.

The genes are TRBV5-4 and TRBJ1-4; D is ambiguous. The CDR3 loop spans 14 amino acids. V was trimmed by 3 bases and J by 7 bases, leaving 13 bases between them. Germline CDR1 SGHNT, CDR2 YYREEE (reference sequence). The CDR3 protein is CASSSGEAGEKLFF. The CDR3 bases are TGTGCCAGCAGCTCCGGTGAGGCAGGTGAAAAACTGTTTTTT.

This sequence joins TRBV6-5 and TRBJ1-2; 8 bases fit TRBD1. The CDR3 spans 15 residues. V shed 7 bases, J shed 4 bases, and the junction held 11 bases outside the gene matches. The germline V gene has CDR1 MNHEY and CDR2 SVGAGI. In nucleotides, the CDR3 is TGTGCCAGCACCAGAATCGGACAGGGCGCCTATGGCTACACCTTC. Protein sequence: CASTRIGQGAYGYTF.